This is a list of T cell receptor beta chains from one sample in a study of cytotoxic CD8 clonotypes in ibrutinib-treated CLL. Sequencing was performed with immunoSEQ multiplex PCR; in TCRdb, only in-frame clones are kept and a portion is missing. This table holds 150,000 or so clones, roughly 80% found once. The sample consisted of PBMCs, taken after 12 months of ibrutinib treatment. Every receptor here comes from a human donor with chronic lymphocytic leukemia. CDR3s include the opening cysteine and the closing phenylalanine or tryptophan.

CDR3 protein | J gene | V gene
CASSTGQGLSYEQYF | TRBJ2-7 | TRBV18
CASSLVPGDRYTGELFF | TRBJ2-2 | TRBV5-8
CASSPEGVRTDTQYF | TRBJ2-3 | TRBV18
CASTYGAASSYEQYF | TRBJ2-7 | TRBV7-2
CASSSGVLGEKLFF | TRBJ1-4 | TRBV5-1
CASSSTNLDTQYF | TRBJ2-3 | TRBV28
CAISVLENTEAFF | TRBJ1-1 | TRBV10-3
CASSLVGNTEAFF | TRBJ1-1 | TRBV7-8
CASSQTGVLLTDTQYF | TRBJ2-3 | TRBV7-9
CASSATNYGYTF | TRBJ1-2 | TRBV28
CASSEGIAGVIEQYF | TRBJ2-7 | TRBV2
CASSEPVVANYGYTF | TRBJ1-2 | TRBV7-3
CASSQEGGGNQPQHF | TRBJ1-5 | TRBV4-3
CASSIFFKIYKAPGVGNQPQHF | TRBJ1-5 | TRBV19
CASSQGLGNTGELFF | TRBJ2-2 | TRBV7-9
CASSHQGPYNEQFF | TRBJ2-1 | TRBV19
CASSGRGPLYGYTF | TRBJ1-2 | TRBV28
CASSPLQGAYENTEAFF | TRBJ1-1 | TRBV18
CASSYSYGRGYGYTF | TRBJ1-2 | TRBV6-5
CASKTSTDTQYF | TRBJ2-3 | TRBV5-1
CASSQGVTDTQYF | TRBJ2-3 | TRBV25-1
CASSVAKGAAYNEQFF | TRBJ2-1 | TRBV7-2
CASSLLGTLDGYTF | TRBJ1-2 | TRBV7-9
CASSALAGGSTDTQYF | TRBJ2-3 | TRBV9
CASSGQGRAKNIQYF | TRBJ2-4 | TRBV19
CASSYSRSGGREPQHF | TRBJ1-5 | TRBV6-6
CASSLGPGAYNEQFF | TRBJ2-1 | TRBV7-6
CASSSIAGGPPYEQYF | TRBJ2-7 | TRBV27
CASSQGLAFSYEQYF | TRBJ2-7 | TRBV4-1
CASSARLGEQYF | TRBJ2-7 | TRBV11-3
CASSPLGGRGLAGELFF | TRBJ2-2 | TRBV5-6
CASSQGQETQYF | TRBJ2-5 | TRBV2
CASSEYTRGRGRGYTF | TRBJ1-2 | TRBV25-1
CASSLGTGVGELFF | TRBJ2-2 | TRBV5-1
CASSISAGNSNQPQHF | TRBJ1-5 | TRBV19
CASSEINEQFF | TRBJ2-1 | TRBV6-1
CSAALPEAFF | TRBJ1-1 | TRBV20-1
CASSLEGAGSYEQYF | TRBJ2-7 | TRBV11-1
CASSFGDRGTYEQYF | TRBJ2-7 | TRBV5-6
CASSLYWDRAQGYTF | TRBJ1-2 | TRBV28
CASSRTREATYEQYF | TRBJ2-7 | TRBV18
CSVEVAGQGEYTGELFF | TRBJ2-2 | TRBV29-1
CASSRDSLAGSYEQYF | TRBJ2-7 | TRBV5-8
CASSSSTSGAYNEQFF | TRBJ2-1 | TRBV7-3
CAISEEVGRNEQYF | TRBJ2-7 | TRBV10-3
CASSHRAGANVLTF | TRBJ2-6 | TRBV19
CASSGVSSNQPQHF | TRBJ1-5 | TRBV2
CASSLQSETGAEQYF | TRBJ2-7 | TRBV28
CASSPSGQDYGYTF | TRBJ1-2 | TRBV18
CASSLASLQGAFF | TRBJ1-1 | TRBV5-5
CASSFAPLLGEDKRSYNSPLHF | TRBJ1-6 | TRBV28
CASRTQGAKNQPQHF | TRBJ1-5 | TRBV7-2
CASSRDTGELFF | TRBJ2-2 | TRBV2
CSAIPRGGGGTDTQYF | TRBJ2-3 | TRBV29-1
CASSIVGGTRSGANVLTF | TRBJ2-6 | TRBV19